The 18 T cell receptor beta chains below were found in one sample sequenced in a study of T cells in pancreatic ductal adenocarcinoma (dated by TCRdb to 2016 to 2017). Pancreatic ductal adenocarcinoma patients who had undergone surgery without neoadjuvant therapy were selected. Receptor libraries were prepared by the immunoSEQ multiplex PCR assay. TCRdb mirrors the immuneACCESS table, restricted to in-frame sequences. Some clones are absent from its copies; in checked studies, under half trace to an unresolved V gene, and the reason for the others is unknown. The sample table holds roughly 5,400 clones, of which 70% to 90% were seen once. Roughly 6% of the sample is taken by the ten largest. Source material: pancreatic tumor tissue. These receptors were collected from a human donor with pancreatic ductal adenocarcinoma.

This clone was seen only a few times. This chain connects TRBV7-8 to TRBJ1-1, with a weak D call TRBD1 (6 bases). The CDR3 totals 14 residues. CDR1 and CDR2 from the germline V gene are SGHVS and FQNEAQ. With 6 bases removed from V and 3 bases from J, the gap between germline ends came to 14 bases. CDR3 coding DNA: TGTGCCAGCAGACTGTCTGGGGGGCACACTGAAGCTTTCTTT. It translates to CASRLSGGHTEAFF. Variable domain in full (rest from reference TRBV7-8 and TRBJ1-1): GAGVSQSPRYKVAKRGQDVALRCDPISGHVSLFWYQQALGQGPEFLTYFQNEAQLDKSGLPSDRFFAERPEGSVSTLKIQRTQQEDSAVYLCASRLSGGHTEAFFGQGTRLTVV.

The chain combines TRBV9 with TRBJ2-2; TRBD2 aligns across 11 bases. This CDR3 has 17 residues. The germline V gene has CDR1 SGDLS and CDR2 YYNGEE. The J segment lost 8 bases and the V segment lost 3 bases, leaving 12 bases of the junction unmatched. In DNA, the CDR3 is TGTGCCAGCAGCGCCCGACTAGCGGGGATGGGTAATGGGGAGCTGTTTTTT. It yields the protein CASSARLAGMGNGELFF.

The J gene is TRBJ2-3, the V gene TRBV5-1, with D perhaps given as TRBD1 or TRBD2 (5 bases each). This CDR3 region has 15 residues. Germline loops: CDR1 SGHRS, CDR2 YFSETQ. The V gene lost 4 bases and the J gene lost 8 bases, with 20 bases spanning the gap. The DNA for the CDR3 is TGCGCCAGCAGCCTGTCCGGGGCTGACACGGGTACGCAGTATTTT. Protein: CASSLSGADTGTQYF.

This chain uses TRBV18 with TRBJ2-6, with TRBD1 matching 9 bases. The V gene's germline CDR1 is KGHSH and CDR2 LQKENI. Trimming cost V 4 bases and J 4 bases; bases outside gene matches: 8. The CDR3 has 17 residues. CDR3 residues: CASSQATGGGGANVLTF. In DNA, the CDR3 is TGTGCCAGCTCACAGGCGACAGGGGGAGGAGGGGCCAACGTCCTGACTTTC.

This chain's CDR3 is CASSYGGSYNSPLHF. The CDR3 region has the DNA TGTGCCAGCAGTTACGGCGGCTCCTATAATTCACCCCTCCACTTT. This chain connects TRBV6-5 to TRBJ1-6, with D unclear. Germline V gives CDR1 MNHEY, CDR2 SVGAGI. The ends were cut back, 2 bases at V and 0 bases at J, with 5 bases in the middle. The CDR3 is made up of 15 amino acids.

V is TRBV6-5 and J is TRBJ1-6, with D unresolved. The CDR3 runs 14 residues. From germline, CDR1 is MNHEY and CDR2 SVGAGI. Between the trimmed V and J ends, which lost 5 bases and 9 bases, there was a span of 14 bases. CDR3 sequence reads: CASSGVNAFSPLHF. CDR3 coding DNA: TGTGCCAGCAGTGGGGTAAATGCCTTTTCACCCCTCCACTTT.

The CDR3, as DNA: TGTGCCGGAAGTCGGCTTTCCTACACCGGGGAGCTGTTTTTT. Its translation: CAGSRLSYTGELFF. The rearrangement links TRBV2 to TRBJ2-2, with unresolved D. V lost 11 bases and J 3 bases, leaving 16 bases between the germline ends. This CDR3 spans 14 amino acids. Germline CDR1 SNHLY, CDR2 FYNNEI.

V is TRBV28 and J is TRBJ2-7; 7 bases are a match to TRBD1. J gave up 2 bases and V 1 base, and 11 bases lay outside the gene matches. Germline-derived CDR1 and CDR2 are MDHEN and SYDVKM. CDR3 length: 17 amino acids. CDR3 protein: CASSLLGTAYPPYEQYF. CDR3 sequence (DNA): TGTGCCAGCAGTTTATTGGGGACAGCTTATCCACCCTACGAGCAGTACTTC. The full variable domain, completed using reference TRBV28 and TRBJ2-7, is DVKVTQSSRYLVKRTGEKVFLECVQDMDHENMFWYRQDPGLGLRLIYFSYDVKMKEKGDIPEGYSVSREKKERFSLILESASTNQTSMYLCASSLLGTAYPPYEQYFGPGTRLTVT.

The chain joins TRBV7-2 to TRBJ1-2; no clear D gene. CDR3 length: 15 residues. V lost 1 base and J 2 bases, leaving 11 bases between the germline ends. Germline lookup yields CDR1 SGHTA and CDR2 FQGNSA. CDR3 region: CASSLVGGDNYGYTF. CDR3 bases: TGTGCCAGCAGCTTAGTAGGAGGAGACAACTATGGCTACACCTTC.

V gene TRBV5-8 combines with J gene TRBJ1-1; TRBD1 might be the D (5 bases). The CDR3 extends over 15 amino acids. Germline lookup yields CDR1 SGHTS and CDR2 YDEGEE. Trimming shortened V by 2 bases and J by 4 bases, and 15 bases separated the two germline ends. The CDR3 protein is CASSLYTGASTEAFF. The DNA for the CDR3 is TGTGCCAGCAGCTTATACACTGGGGCGTCCACTGAAGCTTTCTTT.

The chain has TRBV5-4 and TRBJ2-7, with D unclear. V shed 0 bases and J shed 4 bases, with 14 bases lying between them. The CDR3 length is 15 residues. Germline V gene data show CDR1 as SGHNT and CDR2 as YYREEE (reference sequence). DNA of the CDR3: TGTGCCAGCAGCTTGGGTCTCACGGAGAGGTACGAGCAGTACTTC. It specifies CASSLGLTERYEQYF. The full variable domain, its missing parts supplied by reference TRBV5-4 and TRBJ2-7, is ETGVTQSPTHLIKTRGQQVTLRCSSQSGHNTVSWYQQALGQGPQFIFQYYREEENGRGNFPPRFSGLQFPNYSSELNVNALELDDSALYLCASSLGLTERYEQYFGPGTRLTVT.

CDR3 sequence reads: CASSQNYGYTF. The CDR3 DNA follows: TGTGCCAGCAGCCAGAACTATGGCTACACCTTC. The chain combines TRBV16 with TRBJ1-2; D unresolved. Deletions cut 3 bases from V and 2 bases from J, with 1 base between. CDR1 is KGHSY and CDR2 is FQNENV in the germline V gene. The CDR3 is made up of 11 amino acids.

The chain combines TRBV29-1 with TRBJ1-2; D is unclear. V shed 0 bases and J shed 8 bases, with 10 bases lying between them. The length of the CDR3 is 12 residues. Germline CDR1 reads SQVTM; CDR2 reads ANQGSEA. CDR3 bases: TGCAGCGTTGAAGAAACACTCGGCGGCTACACCTTC. Its protein product is CSVEETLGGYTF.

The rearrangement links TRBV7-2 to TRBJ2-1; D is ambiguous. Germline CDR1 and CDR2: SGHTA and FQGNSA. V was shortened by 3 bases and J by 0 bases, with 9 bases between the two germline ends. The CDR3 totals 15 residues. The CDR3 is CASSFWVSSYNEQFF. In DNA, the CDR3 is TGTGCCAGCAGCTTTTGGGTCAGCTCCTACAATGAGCAGTTCTTC.

Note on this clone: Germline and junction disagree at one end, which may indicate a read error. This rearrangement joins TRBV6-5 to TRBJ2-1; 9 nucleotides agree with TRBD2. The CDR3 is made up of 11 amino acids. Germline CDR1 MNHEY, CDR2 SVGAGI. Written as DNA, the CDR3 is TGTGCCACCCTACTAGCGGGTAGGAGTGTCTTC. This translates into CATLLAGRSVF.

This clone was picked up one time. This chain joins TRBV15 and TRBJ1-3; weak D call: TRBD1 (5 bases). The germline V and J ends were trimmed by 3 bases and 0 bases, with 15 bases remaining between them. The CDR3 has 17 amino acids. Germline V gives CDR1 LNHNV, CDR2 YYDKDF (reference sequence). The chain's CDR3 is CATSRGYGGDSGNTIYF. CDR3 DNA: TGTGCCACCAGCAGGGGCTATGGGGGAGACTCTGGAAACACCATATATTTT.

The chain uses TRBV19 and TRBJ1-1, with D possibly matching TRBD1 (5 bases). Germline V CDR1 and CDR2: LNHDA, SQIVND (reference sequence). The V gene lost 4 bases and the J gene lost 3 bases, with 9 bases spanning the gap. The CDR3 covers 13 residues. The CDR3 is CASSKGLDTEAFF. The CDR3 coding sequence is TGTGCCAGTAGTAAGGGGCTGGACACTGAAGCTTTCTTT. The complete variable domain, with remaining parts taken from reference TRBV19 and TRBJ1-1, reads DGGITQSPKYLFRKEGQNVTLSCEQNLNHDAMYWYRQDPGQGLRLIYYSQIVNDFQKGDIAEGYSVSREKKESFPLTVTSAQKNPTAFYLCASSKGLDTEAFFGQGTRLTVV.

The V call is TRBV6-6, the J call TRBJ2-1; 12 nucleotides match TRBD2. This CDR3 spans 16 amino acids. The germline CDR1 and CDR2 sequences are MNHNY and SVGAGI (reference sequence). Trimming at V came to 3 bases and at J to 9 bases, leaving 9 bases not matched to a gene. CDR3 in amino acids: CASSYGASGGAGEQFF. The CDR3 DNA is TGTGCCAGCAGTTATGGGGCTAGCGGGGGGGCCGGTGAGCAGTTCTTC.